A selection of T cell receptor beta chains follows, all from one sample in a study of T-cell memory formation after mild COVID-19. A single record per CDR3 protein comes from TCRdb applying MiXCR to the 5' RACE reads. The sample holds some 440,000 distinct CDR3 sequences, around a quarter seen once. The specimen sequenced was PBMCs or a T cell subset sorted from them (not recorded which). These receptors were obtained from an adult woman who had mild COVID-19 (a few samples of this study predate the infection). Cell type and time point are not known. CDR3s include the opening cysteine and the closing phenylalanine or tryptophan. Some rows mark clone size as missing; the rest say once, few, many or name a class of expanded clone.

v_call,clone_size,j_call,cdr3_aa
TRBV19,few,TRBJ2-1,CATRGTSVHEQFF
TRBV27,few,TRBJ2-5,CAISPQGPQETQYF
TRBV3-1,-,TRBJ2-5,CASSQDWGGQQETQYF
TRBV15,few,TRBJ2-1,CATSRDPDRIYNEQFF
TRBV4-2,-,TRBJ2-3,CASSQSAGVITDTQYF
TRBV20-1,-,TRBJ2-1,CSASIGTSGNEQFF
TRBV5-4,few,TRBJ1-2,CASSLDRPAGYGYTF
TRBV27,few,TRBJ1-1,CASSWASKAFF
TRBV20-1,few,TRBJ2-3,CSAREVSGPRTDTQYF
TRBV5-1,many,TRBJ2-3,CASSPLAGEGTDTQYF
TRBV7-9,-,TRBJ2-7,CASRKNSGRAGNEQYF
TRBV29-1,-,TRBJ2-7,CSVRQDDYYEQYF
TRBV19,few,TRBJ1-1,CASSIDGPAMNTEAFF
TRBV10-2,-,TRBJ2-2,CASSETRVTGELFF
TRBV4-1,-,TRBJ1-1,CASSHPTGEAFF
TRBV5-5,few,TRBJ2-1,CASTSIGSGDFNEQFF
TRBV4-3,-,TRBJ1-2,CASSQSQTGLYGYTF
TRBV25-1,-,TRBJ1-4,CASIQTGSAEKLFF
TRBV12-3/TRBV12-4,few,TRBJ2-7,CASSPVRGGEQYF
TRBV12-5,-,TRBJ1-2,CASGLGDSIYGYTF
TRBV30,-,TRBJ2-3,CAWSDRDRASDTQYF
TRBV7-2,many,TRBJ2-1,CASSLGMGVGGSFLNEQFF
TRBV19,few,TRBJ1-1,CASSITLNTEAFF
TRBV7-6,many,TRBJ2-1,CASSIAGGNYNEQFF
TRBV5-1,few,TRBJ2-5,CASSTPEVETQYF
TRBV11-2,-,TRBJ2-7,CASRSLAGGLYEQYF
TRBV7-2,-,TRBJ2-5,CASSHPNSVETQYF
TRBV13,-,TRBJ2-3,CASSLDTGRDTQYF
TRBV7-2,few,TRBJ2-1,CASRPGTSGYNEQFF
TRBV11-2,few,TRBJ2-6,CASSLVNTVSGANVLTF
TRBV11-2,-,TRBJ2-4,CASSLYLGQTEAKNIQYF
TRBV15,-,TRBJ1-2,CATSREWTGRNGYTF
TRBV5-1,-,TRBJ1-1,CASSFRDRLNTEAFF
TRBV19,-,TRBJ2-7,CASSWTKHYEQYF
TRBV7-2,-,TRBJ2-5,CASSFGTAETQYF
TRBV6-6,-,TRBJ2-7,CASSVTPGQLYEQYF
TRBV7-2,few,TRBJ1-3,CASSLRNPGQGLSSSSGNTIYF
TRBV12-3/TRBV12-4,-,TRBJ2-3,CASSLFVTGTDTQYF
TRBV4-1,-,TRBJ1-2,CASSQIQGSGYTF
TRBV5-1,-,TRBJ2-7,CASSLGLAGASQSYEQYF
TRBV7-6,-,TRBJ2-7,CASSGETSRYEQYF
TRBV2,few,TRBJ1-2,CASKITGYGYTF
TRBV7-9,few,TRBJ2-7,CASSSDLANSYEQYF
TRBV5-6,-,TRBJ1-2,CASRIGGRGQGYTF
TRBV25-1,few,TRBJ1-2,CASSPLDRAGRAYTF
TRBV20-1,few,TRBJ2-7,CSARGGASYEQYF
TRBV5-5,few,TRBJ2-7,CASSLVWGSYEQYF
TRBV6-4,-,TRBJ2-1,CASSELRVKSYNEQFF
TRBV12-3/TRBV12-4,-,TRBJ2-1,CASSLPRLAGGDNEQFF
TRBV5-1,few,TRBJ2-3,CASSLEEGTQYF